This T cell receptor beta chain emerged from a study of CD8 T cells in ankylosing spondylitis. Study-level findings and limits: In ankylosing spondylitis patients, matched synovial fluid reportedly showed significant enrichment of disease-linked clones. Researchers report that disease-linked clones proved CD8+ and relatively rare in peripheral blood. Apparently characteristic of ankylosing spondylitis blood was a TCR beta motif (about 8 highly homologous variants).

Quantitative molecular-barcoded 5'-RACE generated the TCR beta libraries. A single record per CDR3 protein comes from TCRdb applying MiXCR to the 5' RACE reads. The sample lists about 400,000 distinct CDR3 sequences, more than 20% occurring once. The V gene's germline CDR1 is LGHNA and CDR2 YNFKEQ. V lost 0 bases and J lost 11, with 11 bases in between. The CDR3 has 13 residues. This clonotype was seen at least ten times. What it binds is unknown. The J gene is TRBJ1-5, the V gene TRBV4-2; D not certain. This TCR was sampled from a male donor with ankylosing spondylitis. What was sequenced was blood, either unsorted or a sorted T cell fraction (not recorded which). The CDR3 DNA follows: TGTGCCAGCAGCCAAGAGAGGCTTAGGGCCCAGCATTTT. This codes for CASSQERLRAQHF.